The T cell receptor beta chain described here comes from a study of monozygotic twins with inflammatory bowel disease. About this clonotype: Its target is unknown.

Each CDR3 protein gets one entry in TCRdb, which reprocessed the 5' RACE reads and gives no DNA. Listed are about 300,000 distinct CDR3 sequences; more than 4.5% falls within the top ten. Notes on the study in general: Compared with healthy co-twins, IBD patients showed reduced TCRbeta repertoire diversity by inverse Simpson.

Per germline, CDR1 KGHSH and CDR2 LQKENI. The CDR3 covers 14 residues. The gene calls are TRBV18 and TRBJ1-5; TCRdb picks TRBD1, but there is no DNA to check that call. Sequences were obtained from blood. This clonotype originated in a human donor with ulcerative colitis or Crohn's disease, or a healthy co-twin of an affected twin (not recorded which). CDR3 in amino acids: CASSAGTGDQPQHF. The entire variable domain, with the rest obtained from reference TRBV18 and TRBJ1-5, is as follows: NAGVMQNPRHLVRRRGQEARLRCSPMKGHSHVYWYRQLPEEGLKFMVYLQKENIIDESGMPKERFSAEFPKEGPSILRIQQVVRGDSAAYFCASSAGTGDQPQHFGDGTRLSIL.